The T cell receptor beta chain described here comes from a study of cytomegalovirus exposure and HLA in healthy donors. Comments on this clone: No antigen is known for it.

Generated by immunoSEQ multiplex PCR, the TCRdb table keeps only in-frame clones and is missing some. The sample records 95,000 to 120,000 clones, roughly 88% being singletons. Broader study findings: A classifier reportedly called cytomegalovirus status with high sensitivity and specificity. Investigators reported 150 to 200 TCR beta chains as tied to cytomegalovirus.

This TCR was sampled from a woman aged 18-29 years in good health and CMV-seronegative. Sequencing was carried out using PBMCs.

The CDR3 is CASKRGGVNTEAFF. Written as DNA, the CDR3 is TGCGCCAGCAAAAGGGGTGGAGTGAACACTGAAGCTTTCTTT. The V gene is TRBV5-1, the J gene TRBJ1-1; TRBD1 might be the D (5 bases). V was cut by 6 bases and J by 0 bases, with 12 bases left in between. Looked up from germline, CDR1 is SGHRS and CDR2 is YFSETQ. This CDR3 comprises 14 residues.